The present entry profiles one TCR beta chain with its context. The antigen remains undetermined. The data originate from a study of cytomegalovirus exposure and HLA in healthy donors. Turning to the study itself: The use of the same platform for the 110 or so validation repertoires and the roughly 670 first-cohort repertoires was reported by a later analysis.

Overall study results and limits: Researchers catalogued about 160 TCR beta chains as cytomegalovirus-associated. In the approximately 120 validation repertoires, a later analysis found that first-cohort TCR clusters tended to co-occur.

The data were produced by immunoSEQ multiplex PCR, yet TCRdb's version contains in-frame clones alone and is incomplete. The sample contains about 340,000 clones, roughly 89% of which appear only once. This sequence originates from a young woman in good health and CMV-seronegative. Source material: PBMCs.

CDR3 coding DNA: TGTGCCAGCAGTTACTCTAGTGAACGGGGCTATGGCTACACCTTC. Translation gives CASSYSSERGYGYTF. The genes are TRBV6-5 and TRBJ1-2; D not certain. The ends were cut back, 0 bases at V and 4 bases at J, with 12 bases in the middle. From germline, CDR1 is MNHEY and CDR2 SVGAGI. This CDR3 has 15 amino acids.